The sequence of this T cell receptor beta chain was determined in a study of blood T cell repertoires in COVID-19. Study in general: COVID-19 samples, acute and convalescent, were from the United States, Italy and Spain. From T cells, B-cell-depleted T cells, or PBMCs came the material, which was cDNA or gDNA.

In the authors' methods: Reference gene primers were amplified, and this amplification served to estimate nucleated cell counts. The protocol was immunoSEQ multiplex PCR, while the TCRdb copy is restricted to in-frame clones and leaves out a portion. V and J calls plus clone size are reproduced from that table; the DNA served to infer D and trimming. The table lists just under 150,000 clones, about 85% of them singletons. After removal of 4 bases from V and 4 bases from J, the junction contained 5 bases not matched to a gene. Germline V gives CDR1 LNHDA, CDR2 SQIVND (reference sequence). This CDR3 has 15 amino acids.

This chain uses TRBV19 with TRBJ2-3, with 10 bases matching TRBD2. Sequences were obtained from peripheral blood. The source of this sequence is a human donor with acute or convalescent COVID-19. The donor label of this sample is uncertain. CDR3: CASSTSGGVSDTQYF. The CDR3 nucleotides read TGTGCCAGTAGTACGAGCGGGGGGGTTTCAGATACGCAGTATTTT.